This T cell receptor (beta chain) is drawn from a study of response to subunit inactivated influenza vaccine. Germline V lookup: CDR1 MNHNS, CDR2 SASEGT. Deletions cut 8 bases from V and 2 bases from J, with 19 bases between. The CDR3 is made up of 15 amino acids. TCRdb reprocessed the RT-PCR reads with MiXCR, giving one entry per CDR3 protein. The sample lists more than 700,000 distinct CDR3 sequences, around 20% occurring once. The chain couples TRBV6-1 to TRBJ2-7; weak D call: TRBD2 (6 bases). Source: PBMCs from blood, taken roughly 5 days after vaccination. This sequence originates from a man aged 45-65 years who received an inactivated influenza vaccine. CDR3 DNA sequence: TGTGCCAGCCGCTCCCACCCGGAGGGCCCCTACGAGCAGTACTTC. Its translation is CASRSHPEGPYEQYF.